This TCR beta chain was obtained from a study of T cells in Graves' hyperthyroidism and ophthalmopathy. The CDR3 runs to 15 residues. CDR1 is MDHEN and CDR2 is SYDVKM in the germline V gene. Losses at the gene ends were 7 bases for V and 2 bases for J; bases not matched to a gene: 5. Concerning this clonotype: Its antigen is unidentified.

Study conclusions and caveats: Ophthalmopathy was told apart from stable hyperthyroidism by a 13 V-J model. Appearing also in blood were most of the thyroid clonotypes expanded above 0.001.

Uncontrolled infection, other autoimmune disease, pregnancy or lactation barred patients from enrollment. Clinical symptoms, serum thyroxine and TRAb, thyroid ultrasound and orbital computed tomography together formed the diagnostic basis. The source material, RNA transcripts, was used to amplify TCR beta CDR3 regions. In the first-round RT-PCR of the TCR CDR3, the HTBI primer set was used. TCRdb used MiXCR to reprocess the multiplex PCR reads, holding one entry per CDR3 protein. The sample includes about 400,000 distinct CDR3 sequences, around 15% seen only once; the top ten take over 25%. Sequencing was carried out using blood. The chain joins TRBV28 to TRBJ1-6, with TRBD1 matching 7 bases. This clonotype was obtained from a man over 45 with Graves' ophthalmopathy. CDR3 bases: TGTGCCAGCATTACAGGGGCTACCTATAATTCACCCCTCCACTTT. Translating it yields CASITGATYNSPLHF.